This TCR beta chain originates from a study of identical twins. TCRdb itself ran the 5' RACE reads through MiXCR, one entry per CDR3 protein. The sample has about 790,000 distinct CDR3 sequences, roughly 18% seen once; the top ten hold roughly 14%. The length of the CDR3 is 13 residues. Germline V gene data show CDR1 as DFQATT and CDR2 as SNEGSKA (reference sequence). V lost 4 bases, J lost 4 bases, and 3 bases stayed unmatched. This clonotype has ten or more counts. This same sample was also part of a study on T cells expressing NK-cell markers.

The sequencing input was PBMCs. This TCR derives from a woman under 30 in good health. V usage is TRBV20-1 and J usage is TRBJ2-1, with 8 nucleotides matching TRBD2. The CDR3 coding sequence is TGCAGTGCTACGAGCGGGGGTTACAATGAGCAGTTCTTC. This sequence encodes CSATSGGYNEQFF.